A single sample gave rise to the 26 T cell receptor beta chains below, sequenced in a study of cytomegalovirus exposure and HLA in healthy donors. A multiplex PCR was run with 60 Vbeta primers and 13 Jbeta primers. Method: immunoSEQ multiplex PCR; TCRdb's copy keeps in-frame clones and lacks some. Of approximately 130,000 clones in the sample, 83% are singletons; the top ten hold around 1.3%. Input material: PBMCs. These receptors were obtained from a girl aged 2 to 10 in good health and CMV-seronegative.

This clone was seen only a few times. The CDR3 spells CASSDGQGADTIYF. CDR3 in DNA: TGTGCCAGCAGTGATGGACAGGGGGCGGACACCATATATTTT. The chain has TRBV6-1 and TRBJ1-3; TRBD1 matches at 11 bases. CDR3 size: 14 residues. J was trimmed by 8 bases and V by 3 bases; bases with no gene match: 3. Germline CDR1 and CDR2: MNHNS and SASEGT.

There are a few counts of this clone. V is TRBV9 and J is TRBJ1-2, with 10 bases lining up with TRBD1. Germline loops: CDR1 SGDLS, CDR2 YYNGEE. V gave up 4 bases and J gave up 8 bases; unmatched junction bases: 11. The CDR3 sequence is 15 residues long. The CDR3 DNA sequence: TGTGCCAGCAGCCCGCCGGACAGGGGGAATCGAGGCTACACCTTC. Its protein is CASSPPDRGNRGYTF.

J is TRBJ2-7 and V is TRBV5-6, with 9 bases that match TRBD1. V lost 4 bases, J lost 3 bases, and 5 bases stayed unmatched. Germline V gives CDR1 SGHDT, CDR2 YYEEEE. This CDR3 contains 14 residues. The chain's CDR3 is CASSTGTGIYEQYF. Here the CDR3 DNA reads TGTGCCAGCAGCACCGGGACAGGGATCTACGAGCAGTACTTC.

This clone has just a few counts. The V and J genes are TRBV25-1 and TRBJ1-1; 9 bases match TRBD1. V shed 4 bases, J shed 6 bases, and the junction held 6 bases outside the gene matches. The CDR3 is made up of 14 amino acids. Per germline, CDR1 MGHDK and CDR2 SYGVNS. CDR3 bases: TGTGCCAGCAGTGGTTACACAGGGGGCCCTGAAGCTTTCTTT. Translation: CASSGYTGGPEAFF.

The rearrangement links TRBV2 to TRBJ2-1; the D gene is possibly TRBD2 (5 bases). Germline V lookup: CDR1 SNHLY, CDR2 FYNNEI. The CDR3 consists of 13 residues. Trimming took off 6 bases at V and 7 bases at J, with 13 bases between the two ends. The CDR3 reads CASRMGEINEQFF. CDR3 DNA: TGTGCCAGCAGGATGGGAGAAATAAATGAGCAGTTCTTC.

DNA for the CDR3: TGTGCCAGTACGCAGACAGGCTTAAATGAAAAACTGTTTTTT. Translating it yields CASTQTGLNEKLFF. The rearrangement uses TRBV19 and TRBJ1-4, with D perhaps TRBD1 (6 bases). CDR1 is LNHDA, CDR2 SQIVND, per germline (reference sequence). The CDR3 spans 14 residues. Trimming left V 7 bases short and J 5 bases short, with 14 bases between.

The chain recombines TRBV18 with TRBJ2-7; the match to TRBD1 covers 9 bases. Trimming cost V 4 bases and J 6 bases; bases outside gene matches: 10. Germline CDR1 and CDR2: KGHSH and LQKENI. This CDR3 region has 15 residues. The CDR3 region is CASSLTGTGSREQYF. CDR3 bases: TGTGCCAGCTCACTAACCGGGACAGGGTCTCGCGAGCAGTACTTC.

The rearrangement links TRBV23-1 to TRBJ1-6; D is unresolved. TRBV23-1 is treated as an ORF (open reading frame) with a function not yet certain. Trimming removed 0 bases at V and 3 bases at J, with 12 bases between. The CDR3 length is 17 residues. The CDR3 bases are TGCGCCAGCAGTCAATCGTACATACCGCTCTATAATTCACCCCTCCACTTT. It is translated as CASSQSYIPLYNSPLHF.

The chain couples TRBV2 to TRBJ2-7; 10 bases are a match to TRBD2. Germline CDR1 and CDR2: SNHLY and FYNNEI. V lost 6 bases to trimming and J lost 0 bases; unmatched junction nucleotides: 8. CDR3 length: 16 amino acids. The CDR3 bases are TGTGCCAGCAGAGCTAGCGGGGGCCTTCTCTCCTACGAGCAGTACTTC. This gives the protein CASRASGGLLSYEQYF.

The count of this clone is one. V is TRBV6-5 and J is TRBJ1-5; D is undetermined. The ends were cut back, 5 bases at V and 3 bases at J, with 11 bases in the middle. CDR3 length: 14 residues. Per germline, CDR1 MNHEY and CDR2 SVGAGI. The CDR3 bases are TGTGCCAGCAGTGCGGTCTCCCCCAATCAGCCCCAGCATTTT. Translating gives CASSAVSPNQPQHF.

CDR3 DNA sequence: TGCGCCAGCAGCACGGGGGACTACGAGCAGTACTTC. The encoded protein is CASSTGDYEQYF. This rearrangement joins TRBV5-1 to TRBJ2-7, with D perhaps TRBD2 (6 bases). The germline V gene has CDR1 SGHRS and CDR2 YFSETQ. This CDR3 has 12 amino acids. Trimming stripped 4 bases from V and 3 bases from J, with 8 bases between.

The J gene is TRBJ2-4, the V gene TRBV5-8, with TRBD1 as a possible D gene (6 bases). The CDR3 contains 16 residues. Trimming left V 0 bases short and J 5 bases short, with 15 bases between. The V gene's germline CDR1 is SGHTS and CDR2 YDEGEE. The CDR3 sequence is CASSLDRRTVENIQYF. The CDR3, as DNA: TGTGCCAGCAGCTTGGACCGTAGGACAGTGGAAAACATTCAGTACTTC.

The chain employs TRBV18 and TRBJ2-1, with D possibly matching TRBD1 (5 bases). Germline V gene lookup returns CDR1 KGHSH and CDR2 LQKENI. V gave up 1 base and J gave up 5 bases, with 6 bases separating them. The CDR3 sequence is 13 residues long. The CDR3 region is CASSPQGNNEQFF. DNA of the CDR3: TGTGCCAGCTCACCACAGGGGAACAATGAGCAGTTCTTC.

The J gene is TRBJ1-6, the V gene TRBV2; D is unclear. This CDR3 has 14 amino acids. CDR1 and CDR2 from the germline V gene are SNHLY and FYNNEI. V was pared by 7 bases and J by 7 bases, with 14 bases between. CDR3 protein: CASIKERSNSPLHF. CDR3 coding DNA: TGTGCCAGCATTAAAGAGAGGAGCAATTCACCCCTCCACTTT. Looking up the rest from reference TRBV2 and TRBJ1-6 gives the full variable domain: EPEVTQTPSHQVTQMGQEVILRCVPISNHLYFYWYRQILGQKVEFLVSFYNNEISEKSEIFDDQFSVERPDGSNFTLKIRSTKLEDSAMYFCASIKERSNSPLHFGNGTRLTVT.

This chain uses TRBV29-1 with TRBJ2-1; 13 bases line up with TRBD2. In germline, CDR1 is SQVTM, CDR2 ANQGSEA. Unmatched junction bases numbered 4, after V lost 7 bases and J lost 7 bases. The CDR3 is made up of 13 amino acids. This CDR3 is CSATSGGVNEQFF. The CDR3 bases are TGCAGCGCAACTAGCGGGGGGGTTAATGAGCAGTTCTTC.

Remarks on this clone: At one boundary the junction diverges from the germline segment, which might be a read error. V is TRBV7-7 and J is TRBJ2-3, with 7 bases that match TRBD1. The CDR3 extends over 13 amino acids. Germline V gene data show CDR1 as SSHAT and CDR2 as FNYEAQ (reference sequence). The CDR3 loop reads CASSLGGSDTQYF. The CDR3 nucleotides are TGTGCTAGCAGCTTAGGGGGCAGCGATACGCAGTATTTT.

There are a few counts of this clone. The CDR3 nucleotides are TGTGCCATCAGTGATCAGAATGAGCAGTTCTTC. Translated: CAISDQNEQFF. The V call is TRBV10-3, the J call TRBJ2-1; D not certain. Germline-derived CDR1 and CDR2 are ENHRY and SYGVKD. Trimming took off 3 bases at V and 7 bases at J, with 4 bases between the two ends. This CDR3 has 11 residues.

The rearrangement joins TRBV28 to TRBJ1-1; 9 nucleotides align to TRBD1. Germline CDR1 reads MDHEN; CDR2 reads SYDVKM. V dropped 2 bases and J dropped 9; count of bases not matched to a gene: 4. This CDR3 region has 13 residues. The DNA of the CDR3 is TGTGCCAGCAGTTTACCGGACAGGGGTAAAGCTTTCTTT. This translates into CASSLPDRGKAFF.

The chain employs TRBV25-1 and TRBJ2-5; 8 bases line up with TRBD1. The J call may not be correct, given that the DNA end is closer to TRBJ2-7. The CDR3 covers 15 residues. Germline values: CDR1 MGHDK, CDR2 SYGVNS. The CDR3 region has the DNA TGTGCCAGCAGTTTAACCGGGACAGGCGGTTACGAGCAGTACTTC. Translated: CASSLTGTGGYEQYF.

V is TRBV7-3 and J is TRBJ2-7, with 7 bases identical to TRBD2. CDR3 length: 14 residues. V lost 0 bases to trimming and J lost 2 bases; unmatched junction nucleotides: 1. In germline, CDR1 is SGHTA, CDR2 FQGTGA. This chain's CDR3 is CASSLTSGAYEQYF. Here the CDR3 DNA reads TGTGCCAGCAGCTTAACCAGCGGGGCCTACGAGCAGTACTTC.

This chain connects TRBV7-9 to TRBJ2-5; D uncertain. CDR1 and CDR2 (germline): SEHNR, FQNEAQ (reference sequence). This CDR3 spans 13 amino acids. V was cut by 5 bases and J by 2 bases, with 9 bases left in between. DNA for the CDR3: TGTGCCAGCAGCCCACCGAGTCAAGAGACCCAGTACTTC. This codes for CASSPPSQETQYF.

V and J are TRBV27 and TRBJ2-7; TRBD1 agrees at 7 bases. The junction had 6 bases not matched to a gene; V was cut back by 8 bases and J by 2 bases. The CDR3 runs 13 residues. Looked up from germline, CDR1 is MNHEY and CDR2 is SMNVEV (reference sequence). The CDR3 is CASGDRVPYEQYF. The CDR3 coding sequence is TGTGCCAGCGGCGACAGGGTACCCTACGAGCAGTACTTC.

The chain combines TRBV4-1 with TRBJ2-7, with 7 positions matching TRBD1. Germline V lookup: CDR1 MGHRA, CDR2 YSYEKL. V was clipped by 5 bases and J by 4 bases; unmatched bases: 8. CDR3 length: 14 residues. CDR3 DNA: TGCGCCAGCAGCGTTAATCAGGGGGATTACGAGCAGTACTTC. Its translation: CASSVNQGDYEQYF.

This clone was recorded once. The chain carries TRBV2 and TRBJ1-2; 8 positions agree with TRBD1. There are 14 residues in the CDR3. V trimming: 10 bases; J trimming: 2 bases; junction bases outside the gene matches: 9. From germline, CDR1 is SNHLY and CDR2 FYNNEI. CDR3 coding DNA: TGTGCCACAGGACAGGGAAGTAGGAACTATGGCTACACCTTC. Protein: CATGQGSRNYGYTF.

The rearrangement links TRBV7-6 to TRBJ2-5, with 10 bases fitting TRBD2. This CDR3 spans 16 amino acids. The V segment lost 4 bases and the J segment 2 bases; nucleotides outside the gene matches: 7. Germline V CDR1 and CDR2: SGHVS, FNYEAQ. The CDR3 reads CASSSLAGGIQETQYF. CDR3 sequence (DNA): TGTGCCAGCAGCTCTTTAGCGGGGGGTATTCAAGAGACCCAGTACTTC. Together with reference TRBV7-6 and TRBJ2-5, the CDR3 gives the full variable domain: GAGVSQSPRYKVTKRGQDVALRCDPISGHVSLYWYRQALGQGPEFLTYFNYEAQQDKSGLPNDRFSAERPEGSISTLTIQRTEQRDSAMYRCASSSLAGGIQETQYFGPGTRLLVL.

V is TRBV27 and J is TRBJ2-7; 7 nucleotides agree with TRBD2. Germline V gene lookup returns CDR1 MNHEY and CDR2 SMNVEV (reference sequence). The CDR3 extends over 14 amino acids. V lost 4 bases and J lost 4; bases outside the gene matches: 7. In DNA, the CDR3 is TGTGCCAGCAGTTCTTGGGGGGGGGAGTACGAGCAGTACTTC. Translated, it gives CASSSWGGEYEQYF.